The rows below give T cell receptor beta chains drawn from one sample of a study of human T cells and chemical hapten exposure. TCRdb re-called the RACE reads with MiXCR, one entry per CDR3 protein. The table shows under 200,000 distinct CDR3 sequences, with around 30% occurring only once. Material: whole blood, obtained in connection with sensitization to the hapten diphenylcyclopropenone (DPC). These receptors were obtained from a woman in her 30s with alopecia areata. Some clones in this sample may be carry-over from other donors' samples. The CDR3 runs from the conserved cysteine through the conserved F or W. A D gene is named only where the DNA matches it firmly. The size of a clone is reported for some rows only, either as once, few or many, or as a class for expanded clones.

j_call,d_call,clone_size,v_call,cdr3_nt,cdr3_aa
TRBJ2-1,TRBD2,few,TRBV6-5,TGTGCCAGCAGTTACGAGGGACTAAGCAATGAGCAGTTCTTC,CASSYEGLSNEQFF
TRBJ2-2,TRBD1,NA,TRBV10-3,TGTGCCATCAGTGAGTCGGGACAGATGAACACCGGGGAGCTGTTTTTT,CAISESGQMNTGELFF
TRBJ2-7,TRBD1,few,TRBV9,TGTGCCAGCAGCTCGGGACAGGCTACCTACGAGCAGTACTTC,CASSSGQATYEQYF
TRBJ2-6,NA,few,TRBV29-1,TGCAGCGCCACCGACGGAGACTCTGGGGCCAACGTCCTGACTTTC,CSATDGDSGANVLTF
TRBJ2-1,NA,NA,TRBV4-1,TGCGCCAGCAGCCAGAACCGGGACTGGCAATCCAATGAGCAGTTCTTC,CASSQNRDWQSNEQFF
TRBJ1-1,NA,NA,TRBV7-2,TGTGCCAGCAGCTCAAACTTACGGGGTCCAGATATGAACACTGAAGCTTTCTTT,CASSSNLRGPDMNTEAFF
TRBJ2-1,NA,NA,TRBV20-1,TGCAGTGCTATAGACTCTAACCCCAATGAGCAGTTCTTC,CSAIDSNPNEQFF
TRBJ2-7,TRBD2,NA,TRBV2,TGTGCCAGCAGGGGACTAGCGGGTTCCTACGAGCAGTACTTC,CASRGLAGSYEQYF
TRBJ1-5,NA,many,TRBV20-1,TGCAGTGCCCTAGTGGGGGATAGCAATCAGCCCCAGCATTTT,CSALVGDSNQPQHF
TRBJ2-4,NA,few,TRBV29-1,TGCAGCGTTGAGGTAAAGGGCGCGAACATTCAGTACTTC,CSVEVKGANIQYF
TRBJ1-6,TRBD1,NA,TRBV6-2/TRBV6-3,TGTGCCAGCAGTTACGGGACAGGGCCTTCACCCCTCCACTTT,CASSYGTGPSPLHF
TRBJ1-2,NA,few,TRBV10-3,TGTGCCATCAGTGCTTTTTTACAGGACGGTGGCTACACCTTC,CAISAFLQDGGYTF
TRBJ2-1,NA,few,TRBV18,TGTGCCAGCTCACCACCGGGGCTGAATGAGCAGTTCTTC,CASSPPGLNEQFF
TRBJ2-3,TRBD2,few,TRBV20-1,TGCAGTATCCACGCGGGGGGCTCCACAGATACGCAGTATTTT,CSIHAGGSTDTQYF
TRBJ1-4,TRBD1,NA,TRBV10-3,TGTGCCACCGCGGACAGGGCAGTTAATGAAAAACTGTTTTTT,CATADRAVNEKLFF
TRBJ1-5,TRBD1,many,TRBV28,TGTGCCAGCAGTTCCCAGGGGGAGCCCCAGCATTTT,CASSSQGEPQHF
TRBJ2-3,NA,NA,TRBV7-2,TGTGCCAGCAGGACACGTGGAAGCACAGATACGCAGTATTTT,CASRTRGSTDTQYF
TRBJ2-4,NA,NA,TRBV6-5,TGTGCCAGCAGTCATTGGTCTAGTTCCCGGGAGAACATTCAGTACTTC,CASSHWSSSRENIQYF
TRBJ1-1,TRBD1,NA,TRBV29-1,TGCAGCGTAACCGGGACAGTCGACCTGAACACTGAAGCTTTCTTT,CSVTGTVDLNTEAFF
TRBJ2-2,NA,many,TRBV6-1,TGTGCCAGCACATGGACAGCCAACACCGGGGAGCTGTTTTTT,CASTWTANTGELFF
TRBJ1-5,NA,NA,TRBV6-5,TGTGCCAGCACCCAGACCCGGGGAGGCAATCAGCCCCAGCATTTT,CASTQTRGGNQPQHF
TRBJ2-3,NA,NA,TRBV15,TGTGCCACCAGCAGAGAACTCGTCTTTGGAGATACGCAGTATTTT,CATSRELVFGDTQYF
TRBJ2-7,TRBD2,NA,TRBV5-1,TGCGCCAGTACAACCAGGGAGGGGTACGAGCAGTACTTC,CASTTREGYEQYF
TRBJ2-3,TRBD2,few,TRBV4-1,TGCGCCAGCAGCCAAAGTCTAGCGGGAGTTGATACGCAGTATTTT,CASSQSLAGVDTQYF
TRBJ2-5,NA,NA,TRBV24-1,TGTGCCACCAGTGTCCCAGGGGCAGAGACCCAGTACTTC,CATSVPGAETQYF
TRBJ1-1,TRBD1,NA,TRBV18,TGTGCCAGCTCACCAGTGACAGGGAGTACTGAAGCTTTCTTT,CASSPVTGSTEAFF
TRBJ2-5,TRBD2,few,TRBV7-2,TGTGCCAGCAGCTTAGGCCTAGCGGAAGAGACCCAGTACTTC,CASSLGLAEETQYF
TRBJ2-2,TRBD2,NA,TRBV10-3,TGTGCCATCAGCAGAATGACTAGCGGGGGGGCCGGGGAGCTGTTTTTT,CAISRMTSGGAGELFF
TRBJ2-3,NA,few,TRBV29-1,TGCAGCGTTGAGGGTGGGATTGGCACAGATACGCAGTATTTT,CSVEGGIGTDTQYF
TRBJ2-7,NA,few,TRBV9,TGTGCCAGCAGCGCCCCTCTAGAGAACAGGGCCAACGAGCAGTACTTC,CASSAPLENRANEQYF
TRBJ2-5,NA,NA,TRBV5-1,TGCGCCAGCATGAGGGGTACCGGCGAGACCCAGTACTTC,CASMRGTGETQYF
TRBJ2-7,NA,NA,TRBV29-1,TGCAGCGTTGAAGATGGGTTGACGGGGGTCTACGAGCAGTACTTC,CSVEDGLTGVYEQYF
TRBJ2-1,NA,once,TRBV7-9,TGTGCCAGCAGCTCCTTCGGAACAGGATTAAACAATGAGCAGTTCTTC,CASSSFGTGLNNEQFF
TRBJ2-2,NA,NA,TRBV28,TGTGCCAGCAGTCCGGGAGCGGTAGGGCACACCGGGGAGCTGTTTTTT,CASSPGAVGHTGELFF
TRBJ1-5,TRBD1,few,TRBV6-1,TGTGCCAGCAGTGAGTACCAGGGGGGGAATCAGCCCCAGCATTTT,CASSEYQGGNQPQHF
TRBJ2-3,TRBD2,few,TRBV20-1,TGCAGTGCTAGCAAAGCGGGGAACACAGATACGCAGTATTTT,CSASKAGNTDTQYF
TRBJ1-1,NA,NA,TRBV4-3,TGCGCCAGCAGCCAAGCAGGGAACACTGAAGCTTTCTTT,CASSQAGNTEAFF
TRBJ2-1,TRBD1,NA,TRBV2,TGTGCCAGCAGCAGACAGGGGGGACCCGGTGAGCAGTTCTTC,CASSRQGGPGEQFF
TRBJ2-7,TRBD2,NA,TRBV20-1,TGCAGTGCTAGATGGGGAGGGGCACGGGACGAGCAGTACTTC,CSARWGGARDEQYF
TRBJ1-3,NA,few,TRBV29-1,TGCAGCGTTGAAATCCTCTCTGGAAACACCATATATTTT,CSVEILSGNTIYF
TRBJ1-3,NA,once,TRBV5-1,TGCGCCAGCAGCTTGGACGGGTTGAGTGGAAACACCATATATTTT,CASSLDGLSGNTIYF
TRBJ1-5,NA,NA,TRBV6-2/TRBV6-3,TGTGCCAGCAGGACGCTAAACCTCAGGGTTGATCAGCCCCAGCATTTT,CASRTLNLRVDQPQHF
TRBJ2-1,TRBD1,NA,TRBV5-4,TGTGCCAGCAGCCGATCCGGGACAGGGGATCGCAATGAGCAGTTCTTC,CASSRSGTGDRNEQFF
TRBJ1-5,TRBD1,NA,TRBV19,TGTGCCAGTAGGACAGGGGGCGCGCAGCCCCAGCATTTT,CASRTGGAQPQHF
TRBJ1-1,NA,NA,TRBV28,TGTACCAGCAGTTTGCAGGTCAACACTGAAGCTTTCTTT,CTSSLQVNTEAFF
TRBJ2-2,NA,NA,TRBV2,TGTGCCAGTTTGGCGGGTTCGAACACCGGGGAGCTGTTTTTT,CASLAGSNTGELFF
TRBJ1-1,NA,NA,TRBV7-9,TGTGCCAGCAGCTTAGGAGGGTTGTCTGAAGCTTTCTTT,CASSLGGLSEAFF
TRBJ2-2,NA,NA,TRBV5-1,TGCGCCAGCAGCTTGTCCCCAGCAAACACCGGGGAGCTGTTTTTT,CASSLSPANTGELFF
TRBJ1-1,NA,NA,TRBV18,TGTGCCAGCTCACCTCCGGTATTCACTGAAGCTTTCTTT,CASSPPVFTEAFF
TRBJ1-2,NA,NA,TRBV28,TGTGCCAGCAGCCTATCAACGAGGGCGAACTATGGCTACACCTTC,CASSLSTRANYGYTF
TRBJ1-1,NA,once,TRBV4-1,TGCGCCAGCAGCCCTGCTGGCCTCACTGAAGCTTTCTTT,CASSPAGLTEAFF
TRBJ2-7,NA,NA,TRBV21-1,TGTGCCAGCAGCAAAGTGGGGACGTGGCGGCCCCGTCGCGAGCAGTACTTC,CASSKVGTWRPRREQYF
TRBJ1-5,NA,few,TRBV3-1,TGTGCCAGCAGCCAAGAATCAGGGTTAGGACGGCCCCAGCATTTT,CASSQESGLGRPQHF
TRBJ1-2,NA,few,TRBV20-1,TGCAGTGCTAGAGATGCGCGGGGTAACTATGGCTACACCTTC,CSARDARGNYGYTF
TRBJ2-7,NA,few,TRBV20-1,TGCAGTGCTAGCAGGGGGAGGGTGTCCTACGAGCAGTACTTC,CSASRGRVSYEQYF